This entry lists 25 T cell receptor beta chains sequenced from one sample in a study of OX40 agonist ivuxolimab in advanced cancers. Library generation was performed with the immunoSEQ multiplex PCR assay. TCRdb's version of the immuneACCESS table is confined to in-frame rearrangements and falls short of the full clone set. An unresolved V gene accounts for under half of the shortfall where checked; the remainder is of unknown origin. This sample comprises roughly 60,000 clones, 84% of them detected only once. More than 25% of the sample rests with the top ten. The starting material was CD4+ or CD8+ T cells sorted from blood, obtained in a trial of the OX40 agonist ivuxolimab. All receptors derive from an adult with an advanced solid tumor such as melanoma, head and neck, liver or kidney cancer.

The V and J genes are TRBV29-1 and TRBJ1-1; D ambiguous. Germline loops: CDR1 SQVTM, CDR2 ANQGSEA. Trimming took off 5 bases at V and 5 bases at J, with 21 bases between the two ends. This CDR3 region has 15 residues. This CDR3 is CSVKWVRWGKTEAFF. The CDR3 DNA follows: TGCAGCGTTAAGTGGGTCAGGTGGGGAAAAACTGAAGCTTTCTTT.

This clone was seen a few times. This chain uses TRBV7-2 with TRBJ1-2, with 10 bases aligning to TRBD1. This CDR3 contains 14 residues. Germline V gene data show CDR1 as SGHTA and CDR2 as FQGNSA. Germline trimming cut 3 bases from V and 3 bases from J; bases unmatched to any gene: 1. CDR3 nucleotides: TGTGCCAGCAGCTTCGGACAGGGGGACTATGGCTACACCTTC. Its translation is CASSFGQGDYGYTF. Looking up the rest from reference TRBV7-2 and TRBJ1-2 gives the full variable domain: GAGVSQSPSNKVTEKGKDVELRCDPISGHTALYWYRQSLGQGLEFLIYFQGNSAPDKSGLPSDRFSAERTGGSVSTLTIQRTQQEDSAVYLCASSFGQGDYGYTFGSGTRLTVV.

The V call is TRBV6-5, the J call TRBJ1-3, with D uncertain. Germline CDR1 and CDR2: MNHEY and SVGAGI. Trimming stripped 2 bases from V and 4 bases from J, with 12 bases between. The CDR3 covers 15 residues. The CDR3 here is CASSYLRERGNTIYF. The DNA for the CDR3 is TGTGCCAGCAGTTACCTACGTGAGAGAGGAAACACCATATATTTT.

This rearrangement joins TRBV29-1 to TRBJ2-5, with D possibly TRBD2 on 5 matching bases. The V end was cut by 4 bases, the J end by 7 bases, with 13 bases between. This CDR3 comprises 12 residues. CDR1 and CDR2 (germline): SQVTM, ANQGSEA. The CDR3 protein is CSVAAPEGTQYF. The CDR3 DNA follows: TGCAGCGTTGCGGCCCCCGAGGGGACCCAGTACTTC.

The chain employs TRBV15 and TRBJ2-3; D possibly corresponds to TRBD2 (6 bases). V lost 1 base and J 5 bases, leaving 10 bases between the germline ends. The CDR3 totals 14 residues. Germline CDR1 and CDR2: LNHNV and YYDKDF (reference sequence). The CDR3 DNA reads TGTGCCACCAGCAGAGGACTAGTTGGAGATACGCAGTATTTT. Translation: CATSRGLVGDTQYF.

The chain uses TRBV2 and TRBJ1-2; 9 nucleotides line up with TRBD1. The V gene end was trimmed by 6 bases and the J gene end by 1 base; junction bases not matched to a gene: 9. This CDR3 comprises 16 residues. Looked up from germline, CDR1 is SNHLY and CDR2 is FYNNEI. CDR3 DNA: TGTGCCAGCAGACACATCGGGGACAGGGTTAACTATGGCTACACCTTC. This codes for CASRHIGDRVNYGYTF. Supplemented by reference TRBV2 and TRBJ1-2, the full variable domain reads EPEVTQTPSHQVTQMGQEVILRCVPISNHLYFYWYRQILGQKVEFLVSFYNNEISEKSEIFDDQFSVERPDGSNFTLKIRSTKLEDSAMYFCASRHIGDRVNYGYTFGSGTRLTVV.

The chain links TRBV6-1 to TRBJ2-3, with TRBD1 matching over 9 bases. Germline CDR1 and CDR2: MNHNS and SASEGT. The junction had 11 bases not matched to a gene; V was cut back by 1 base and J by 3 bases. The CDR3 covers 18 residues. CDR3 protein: CASSEGRLGQGKTDTQYF. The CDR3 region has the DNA TGTGCCAGCAGTGAAGGCCGACTGGGACAGGGAAAGACAGATACGCAGTATTTT.

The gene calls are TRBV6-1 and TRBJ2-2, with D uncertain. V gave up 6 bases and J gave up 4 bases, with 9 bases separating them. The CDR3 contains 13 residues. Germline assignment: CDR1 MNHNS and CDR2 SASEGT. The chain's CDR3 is CASRASATGELFF. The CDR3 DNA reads TGTGCCAGCAGAGCCTCGGCCACCGGGGAGCTGTTTTTT.

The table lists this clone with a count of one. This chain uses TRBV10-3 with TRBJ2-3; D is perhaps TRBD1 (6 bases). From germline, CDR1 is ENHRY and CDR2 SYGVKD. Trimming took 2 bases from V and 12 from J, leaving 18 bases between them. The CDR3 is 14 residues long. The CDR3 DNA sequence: TGTGCCATCAGTGAGCCCATTCCAGGGGCGGTACAGTATTTT. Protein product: CAISEPIPGAVQYF.

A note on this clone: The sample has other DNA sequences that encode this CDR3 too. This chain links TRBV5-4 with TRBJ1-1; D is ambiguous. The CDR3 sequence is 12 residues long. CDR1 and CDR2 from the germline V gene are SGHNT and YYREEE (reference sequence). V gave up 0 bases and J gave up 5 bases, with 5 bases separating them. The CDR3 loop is CASSLVGTEAFF. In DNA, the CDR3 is TGTGCCAGCAGCTTGGTCGGGACTGAAGCTTTCTTT.

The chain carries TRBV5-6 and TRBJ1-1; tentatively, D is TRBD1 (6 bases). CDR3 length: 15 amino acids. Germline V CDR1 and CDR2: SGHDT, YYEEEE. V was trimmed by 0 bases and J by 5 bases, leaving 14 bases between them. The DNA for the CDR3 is TGTGCCAGCAGCTTGGTTAGGGGGGCGAGAACTGAAGCTTTCTTT. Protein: CASSLVRGARTEAFF.

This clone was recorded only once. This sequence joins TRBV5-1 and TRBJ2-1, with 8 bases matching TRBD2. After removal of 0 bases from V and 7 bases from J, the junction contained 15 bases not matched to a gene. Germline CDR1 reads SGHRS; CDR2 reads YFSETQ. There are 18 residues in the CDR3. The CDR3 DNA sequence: TGCGCCAGCAGCTTGGCCCATATAGCGGGAACGTTCCGGAATGAGCAGTTCTTC. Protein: CASSLAHIAGTFRNEQFF.

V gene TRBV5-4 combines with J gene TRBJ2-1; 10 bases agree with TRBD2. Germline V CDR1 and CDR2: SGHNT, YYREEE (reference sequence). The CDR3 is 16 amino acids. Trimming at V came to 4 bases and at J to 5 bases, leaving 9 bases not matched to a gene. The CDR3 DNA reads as TGTGCCAGCAGCCCCCCCGAGCGGGAGGGTGACAATGAGCAGTTCTTC. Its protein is CASSPPEREGDNEQFF.

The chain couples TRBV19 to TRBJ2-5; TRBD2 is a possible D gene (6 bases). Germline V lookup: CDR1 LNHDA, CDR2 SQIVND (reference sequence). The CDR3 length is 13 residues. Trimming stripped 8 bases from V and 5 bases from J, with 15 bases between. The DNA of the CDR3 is TGTGCCAGTCAACCTGGGAGGCAGGAGACCCAGTACTTC. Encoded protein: CASQPGRQETQYF.

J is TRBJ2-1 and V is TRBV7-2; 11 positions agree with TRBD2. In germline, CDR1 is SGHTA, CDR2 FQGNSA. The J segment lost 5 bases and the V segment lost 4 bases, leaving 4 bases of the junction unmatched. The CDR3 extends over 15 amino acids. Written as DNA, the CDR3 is TGTGCCAGCAGCTGGGGACTAGCGGTAAACAATGAGCAGTTCTTC. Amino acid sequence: CASSWGLAVNNEQFF. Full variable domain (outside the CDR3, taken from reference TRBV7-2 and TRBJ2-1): GAGVSQSPSNKVTEKGKDVELRCDPISGHTALYWYRQSLGQGLEFLIYFQGNSAPDKSGLPSDRFSAERTGGSVSTLTIQRTQQEDSAVYLCASSWGLAVNNEQFFGPGTRLTVL.

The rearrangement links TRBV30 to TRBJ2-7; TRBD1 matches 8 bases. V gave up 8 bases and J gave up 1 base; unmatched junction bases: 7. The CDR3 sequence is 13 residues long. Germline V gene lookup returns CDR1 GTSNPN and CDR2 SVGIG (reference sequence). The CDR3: CAGTGLASYEQYF. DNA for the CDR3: TGTGCCGGGACAGGTCTGGCATCCTACGAGCAGTACTTC. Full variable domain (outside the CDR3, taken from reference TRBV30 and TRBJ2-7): SQTIHQWPATLVQPVGSPLSLECTVEGTSNPNLYWYRQAAGRGLQLLFYSVGIGQISSEVPQNLSASRPQDRQFILSSKKLLLSDSGFYLCAGTGLASYEQYFGPGTRLTVT.

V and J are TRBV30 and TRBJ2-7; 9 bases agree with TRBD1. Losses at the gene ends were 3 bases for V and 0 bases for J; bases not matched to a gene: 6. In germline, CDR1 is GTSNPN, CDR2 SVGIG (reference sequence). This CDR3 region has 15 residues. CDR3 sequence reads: CAWSLGQGTSYEQYF. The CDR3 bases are TGTGCCTGGAGCCTAGGACAGGGGACCTCCTACGAGCAGTACTTC.

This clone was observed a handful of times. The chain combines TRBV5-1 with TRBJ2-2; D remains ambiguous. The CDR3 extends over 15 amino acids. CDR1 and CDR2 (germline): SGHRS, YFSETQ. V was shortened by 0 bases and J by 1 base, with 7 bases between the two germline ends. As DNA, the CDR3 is TGCGCCAGCAGCTTGGGCAGATGGAACACCGGGGAGCTGTTTTTT. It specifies CASSLGRWNTGELFF.

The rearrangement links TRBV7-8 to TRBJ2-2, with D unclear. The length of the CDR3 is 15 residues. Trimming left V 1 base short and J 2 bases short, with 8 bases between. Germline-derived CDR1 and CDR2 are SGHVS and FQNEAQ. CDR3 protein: CASSLGVANTGELFF. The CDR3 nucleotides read TGTGCCAGCAGCTTAGGAGTGGCAAACACCGGGGAGCTGTTTTTT.

DNA of the CDR3: TGCGCCAGCAGCCAAGACCTGGGACACAGCAATCAGCCCCAGCATTTT. The encoded protein is CASSQDLGHSNQPQHF. The chain is built from TRBV4-1 and TRBJ1-5, with D possibly being TRBD1 (6 bases). This CDR3 is built from 16 residues. Trimming removed 0 bases at V and 1 base at J, with 10 bases between. The germline V gene encodes CDR1 MGHRA and CDR2 YSYEKL.

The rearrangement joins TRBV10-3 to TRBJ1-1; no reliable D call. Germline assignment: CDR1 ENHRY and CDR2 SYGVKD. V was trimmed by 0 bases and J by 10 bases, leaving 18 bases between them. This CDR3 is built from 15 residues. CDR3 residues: CAISESTDGVLRAFF. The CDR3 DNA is TGTGCCATCAGTGAGTCAACTGACGGAGTTTTAAGAGCTTTCTTT.

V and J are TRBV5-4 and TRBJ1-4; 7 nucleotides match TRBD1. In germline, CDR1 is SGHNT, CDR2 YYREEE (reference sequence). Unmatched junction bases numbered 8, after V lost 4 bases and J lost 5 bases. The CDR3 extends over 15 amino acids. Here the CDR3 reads CASSTNRGGNEKLFF. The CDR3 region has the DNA TGTGCCAGCAGCACAAACAGGGGAGGAAATGAAAAACTGTTTTTT.

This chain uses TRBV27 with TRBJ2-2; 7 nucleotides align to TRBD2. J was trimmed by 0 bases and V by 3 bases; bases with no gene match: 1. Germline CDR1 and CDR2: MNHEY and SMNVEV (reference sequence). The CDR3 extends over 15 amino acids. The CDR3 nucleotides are TGTGCCAGCAGTTTGCGGGAGACGAACACCGGGGAGCTGTTTTTT. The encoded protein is CASSLRETNTGELFF.

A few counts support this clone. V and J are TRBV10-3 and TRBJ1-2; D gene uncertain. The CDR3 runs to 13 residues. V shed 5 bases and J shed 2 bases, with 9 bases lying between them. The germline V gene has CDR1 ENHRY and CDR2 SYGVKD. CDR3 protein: CAISPGVNYGYTF. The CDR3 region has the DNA TGTGCCATCAGTCCCGGTGTGAACTATGGCTACACCTTC.

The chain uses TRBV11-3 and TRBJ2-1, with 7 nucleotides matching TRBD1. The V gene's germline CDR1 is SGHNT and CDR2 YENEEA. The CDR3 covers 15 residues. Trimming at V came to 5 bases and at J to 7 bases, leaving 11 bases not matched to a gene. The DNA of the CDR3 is TGTGCCAGCAGCCCCTCGGGCGGCAGGGGGAATGAGCAGTTCTTC. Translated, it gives CASSPSGGRGNEQFF.